Listed below are T cell receptor beta chains from one sample, sequenced in a study of T cells expressing NK-cell markers. TCRdb derives one entry per CDR3 protein from the 5' RACE reads, leaving out DNA. Its listing shows about 140,000 distinct CDR3 sequences. The sequenced material came from blood T cells: a sorted CD56 or NKG2C T cell subset, CD4+ or CD8+ T cells, or bulk PBMC T cells (not recorded which). Source of these receptors: a man younger than 35 in good health. Each CDR3 is given with its conserved first and last residue.

J,V,CDR3
TRBJ1-3,TRBV29-1,CSVTDLKQAGNTIYF
TRBJ2-6,TRBV5-1,CASSGEGEISGANVLTF
TRBJ1-6,TRBV20-1,CSASYGDSPSSPLHF
TRBJ2-5,TRBV20-1,CSARKGLAGGHQETQYF
TRBJ2-1,TRBV7-9,CASSSFSQEQFF
TRBJ2-7,TRBV20-1,CSASKRDGALEQYF
TRBJ2-7,TRBV28,CASSFRDYEQYF
TRBJ2-5,TRBV12-3/TRBV12-4,CASSLADTIQETQYF
TRBJ1-1,TRBV6-1,CASSVGTGKFWTEAFF
TRBJ2-7,TRBV7-9,CASSLGQGSHEQYF
TRBJ2-3,TRBV6-2/TRBV6-3,CASSYWQGATDTQYF
TRBJ1-1,TRBV5-5,CASTITWGSAEAFF
TRBJ2-7,TRBV2,CASKWTVIYEQYF
TRBJ2-3,TRBV5-1,CASSQYPGTDLTDTQYF
TRBJ2-1,TRBV6-1,CASDGLAGGLNEQFF
TRBJ2-1,TRBV6-2/TRBV6-3,CASSYKAGGYNEQFF
TRBJ2-5,TRBV7-9,CASLGQGQETQYF
TRBJ2-5,TRBV28,CASIKAGGWETQYF
TRBJ2-7,TRBV20-1,CSARGSAQGLYEQYF
TRBJ2-7,TRBV7-6,CASSLANTEQYF
TRBJ2-1,TRBV14,CASSPTSGQKEFF
TRBJ2-1,TRBV7-7,CASSPPSGRLFF
TRBJ2-1,TRBV6-2/TRBV6-3,CATRWGNEQFF
TRBJ1-1,TRBV5-1,CASSLGYGQDYTEAFF
TRBJ2-1,TRBV28,CASSLLRASYNEQFF
TRBJ2-4,TRBV4-2,CASSQDSTGGRNIQYF
TRBJ2-2,TRBV19,CASRVGLAVTGELFF
TRBJ2-1,TRBV12-3/TRBV12-4,CASSFMTSGRFRFF
TRBJ2-2,TRBV11-2,CASSLYWRENTGELFF
TRBJ2-3,TRBV5-6,CASRQDGQGPYTDTQYF
TRBJ2-1,TRBV15,CATSIPGAEQFF